The rows below give T cell receptor beta chains drawn from one sample of a study of long-term antiretroviral therapy in people with HIV. Using immunoSEQ multiplex PCR, the repertoire was profiled, and TCRdb retains in-frame clones only, with some absent. The sample lists fewer than 25,000 clones; approximately 81% were seen once. Sequenced material: unsorted PBMCs, taken 1.9 years after starting antiretroviral therapy. The receptors were gathered from a woman aged 50 to 60 with HIV. Each CDR3 is given with its conserved first and last residue. A D gene is named only where the DNA matches it firmly. Part of the rows lack a size; the others show once, few, many or a class for expanded clones.

d_call j_call clone_size v_call cdr3_nt cdr3_aa
TRBD2 TRBJ2-2 - TRBV11-2 TGTGCCAGCAGGTCACCTCGGGGGGGAACGAACACCGGGGAGCTGTTTTTT CASRSPRGGTNTGELFF
- TRBJ2-6 once TRBV2 TGTGCCAGCAGTGAGGCCGTCCCTGGGGCCAACGTCCTGACTTTC CASSEAVPGANVLTF
TRBD1 TRBJ2-7 - TRBV19 TGTGCCAGTAGTATGGGGAACAGGGGGCGCGAGCAGTACTTC CASSMGNRGREQYF
- TRBJ2-5 - TRBV5-4 TGTGCCAGCAGCGGGCAGGGGAGACGAGAGACCCAGTACTTC CASSGQGRRETQYF
- TRBJ1-5 few TRBV19 TGTGCCAGTAGTAACGGACAGATGGTGAATCAGCCCCAGCATTTT CASSNGQMVNQPQHF
- TRBJ2-7 few TRBV4-2 TGTGCCAGCAGCCAAAGCACTCGGGGTAGTTTTGTCTACGAGCAGTACTTC CASSQSTRGSFVYEQYF
- TRBJ1-3 - TRBV7-8 TGTGCCAGCAGCTTAGGAAACTCTGGAAACACCATATATTTT CASSLGNSGNTIYF
- TRBJ2-5 - TRBV7-2 TGTGCCAGCACCCAGACAGGCCAAGAGACCCAGTACTTC CASTQTGQETQYF
- TRBJ1-1 - TRBV6-6 TGTGCCAGCAGTTATAAGGGTAACACTGAAGCTTTCTTT CASSYKGNTEAFF
- TRBJ2-5 - TRBV7-9 TGTGCCAGCACCCCTCAGTTGGGTAGGGGTGAGACCCAGTACTTC CASTPQLGRGETQYF
TRBD1 TRBJ2-6 - TRBV27 TGTGCCAGCATGAAGACACAGGGGACAGGGGCCAACGTCCTGACTTTC CASMKTQGTGANVLTF
TRBD2 TRBJ2-7 - TRBV7-2 TGTGCCAGCAGCTTCAGCGGGGGGATGTACGAGCAGTACTTC CASSFSGGMYEQYF
- TRBJ1-2 - TRBV18 TGTGCCAGCTCACCGGGCCAGGGCTATGGCTACACCTTC CASSPGQGYGYTF
- TRBJ1-4 - TRBV15 TGTGCCACCAGCAGCAAGGGGGGCCGGGAAAAACTGTTTTTT CATSSKGGREKLFF
- TRBJ2-2 once TRBV9 TGTGCCAGCAGCGTGCCCGGGGCGGGTTTGGGTACCGGGGAGCTGTTTTTT CASSVPGAGLGTGELFF
TRBD2 TRBJ2-1 - TRBV11-2 TGTGCCAGCAGCTTAACTAGCGGTTCCTACAATGAGCAGTTCTTC CASSLTSGSYNEQFF
- TRBJ2-4 - TRBV19 TGTGCCAGTAGTTCCCCAGGGGGAGGCAAAAACATTCAGTACTTC CASSSPGGGKNIQYF
- TRBJ2-7 - TRBV5-1 TGCGCCAGCAGCTTCGACTCCTACGAGCAGTACTTC CASSFDSYEQYF
TRBD1 TRBJ1-2 - TRBV4-3 TGCGCCAGCAGCCAAGATCTTACAGGACAGGCCTCAAAAGAGAGTGTTGGCTACACCTTC CASSQDLTGQASKESVGYTF
- TRBJ1-5 - TRBV28 TGTGCCAGCAGTAACTACGGGAGGAATCAGCCCCAGCATTTT CASSNYGRNQPQHF
- TRBJ2-5 - TRBV30 TGTGCCTGGAGTGTACAGATTAGCGCATTCCAAGAGACCCAGTACTTC CAWSVQISAFQETQYF
- TRBJ2-1 - TRBV7-9 TGTGCCAGCAGCTTAGCGGGGGGCCATGAGCAGTTCTTC CASSLAGGHEQFF
TRBD1 TRBJ2-7 medium-sized TRBV19 TGTGCCAGTAGTATGGGTGGGACAGAGTCCTACGAGCAGTACTTC CASSMGGTESYEQYF
- TRBJ1-2 - TRBV6-5 TGTGCCAGCAGTTACTCTGGACGGGGCCTCTATGGCTACACCTTC CASSYSGRGLYGYTF
TRBD1 TRBJ2-1 few TRBV19 TGTGCCAGTAACGCAGGGGGCGACTACAATGAGCAGTTCTTC CASNAGGDYNEQFF
TRBD1 TRBJ1-2 - TRBV4-2 TGTGCCAGCAGCCACCGTGATGGTACGTTTGACAGGGTCACAGGCTACACCTTC CASSHRDGTFDRVTGYTF
- TRBJ1-6 - TRBV23-1 TGCGCCAGCAGTCAATGGGGGGTGTGTGGTAATTCACCCCTCCACTTT CASSQWGVCGNSPLHF
TRBD1 TRBJ1-6 - TRBV15 TGTGCCACCAGCAGGACAAAGGGACAGGGGGGTAGTTCACCCCTCCACTTT CATSRTKGQGGSSPLHF
TRBD2 TRBJ2-5 - TRBV30 TGTGCCGGGGGTCTGTCGGGGGGGACGTACCAAGAGACCCAGTACTTC CAGGLSGGTYQETQYF
TRBD1 TRBJ2-7 few TRBV19 TGTGCCAGCGCGTACGGACAGGGGGCCTACGAGCAGTACTTC CASAYGQGAYEQYF
- TRBJ1-4 - TRBV7-2 TGTGCCAGCAGCTTAGAGTATCTCCCTGAAAAACTGTTTTTT CASSLEYLPEKLFF
TRBD2 TRBJ2-1 - TRBV7-2 TGTGCCAGCAGCCAGGGCGCGGGGGTCTACAATGAGCAGTTCTTC CASSQGAGVYNEQFF
- TRBJ2-5 once TRBV27 TGTGCCAGCAGAAGCCTCGGGACTCATGGAGAGACCCAGTACTTC CASRSLGTHGETQYF
- TRBJ1-6 - TRBV15 TGTGCCACCAGCAGAGACTCCACTGCGGCAGGGAGCAATTCACCCCTCCACTTT CATSRDSTAAGSNSPLHF
TRBD1 TRBJ1-1 - TRBV10-3 TGTGCCATCAGTGGCATTCGTAAAGGACAGGGGACTGAAGCTTTCTTT CAISGIRKGQGTEAFF
- TRBJ1-4 - TRBV30 TGTGCCTGGAGTCTGTCCAGGATTGGAAAACTGTTTTTT CAWSLSRIGKLFF
- TRBJ2-3 - TRBV30 TGTGCCTGGAGTGTATCTAGCACAGATACGCAGTATTTT CAWSVSSTDTQYF
- TRBJ1-5 - TRBV6-5 TGTGCCAGCAGTTCCCGGAAGGGGGGGGATCAGCCCCAGCATTTT CASSSRKGGDQPQHF
- TRBJ1-2 - TRBV27 TGTGCCAGCAGTTTAGTGGGGAATAAGAATGGCTACACCTTC CASSLVGNKNGYTF
- TRBJ1-2 - TRBV7-6 TGTGCCAGCAGCCCGATAGGGACCGGCGGCTACACCTTC CASSPIGTGGYTF
- TRBJ1-3 - TRBV9 TGTGCCAGCAGCGACTCCGGGACTGCAGGGGGAAACACCATATATTTT CASSDSGTAGGNTIYF
- TRBJ1-1 - TRBV6-5 TGTGCCAGCAGTGCGAGGGGAGGAGGGGTTCGAGCTTTCTTT CASSARGGGVRAFF
- TRBJ1-2 - TRBV9 TGTGCCAGCAAGGGTCAGAGCTATGGCTACACCTTC CASKGQSYGYTF
TRBD2 TRBJ2-1 - TRBV7-6 TGTGCCAGCAGCTCGGGGGGACTTAATAATGAGCAGTTCTTC CASSSGGLNNEQFF
- TRBJ2-3 - TRBV4-2 TGTGCCAGCAGCCAATTGAATCAGGGAGATACGCAGTATTTT CASSQLNQGDTQYF
- TRBJ2-7 - TRBV5-5 TGTGCCAGCAGCACCCAGGGCCCCTACGAGCAGTACTTC CASSTQGPYEQYF
TRBD1 TRBJ1-3 once TRBV5-1 TGCGCCAGCAGCTCTGGCGTGGGACAGGGAGGAAACACCATATATTTT CASSSGVGQGGNTIYF
- TRBJ2-2 - TRBV18 TGTGCCAGCTCACCAATCGGGGTCCTACTAACCGGGGAGCTGTTTTTT CASSPIGVLLTGELFF
TRBD1 TRBJ2-2 - TRBV2 TGTGCCAGCAGGGGCAGGGGGACCGGGGAGCTGTTTTTT CASRGRGTGELFF
- TRBJ2-5 - TRBV11-2 TGTGCCAGCAGCTTAGGGCTCGAACCGTACCAAGAGACCCAGTACTTC CASSLGLEPYQETQYF
- TRBJ2-5 few TRBV5-4 TGTGCCAGCAGCTTGGGACCGTCCGAACAAGAGACCCAGTACTTC CASSLGPSEQETQYF